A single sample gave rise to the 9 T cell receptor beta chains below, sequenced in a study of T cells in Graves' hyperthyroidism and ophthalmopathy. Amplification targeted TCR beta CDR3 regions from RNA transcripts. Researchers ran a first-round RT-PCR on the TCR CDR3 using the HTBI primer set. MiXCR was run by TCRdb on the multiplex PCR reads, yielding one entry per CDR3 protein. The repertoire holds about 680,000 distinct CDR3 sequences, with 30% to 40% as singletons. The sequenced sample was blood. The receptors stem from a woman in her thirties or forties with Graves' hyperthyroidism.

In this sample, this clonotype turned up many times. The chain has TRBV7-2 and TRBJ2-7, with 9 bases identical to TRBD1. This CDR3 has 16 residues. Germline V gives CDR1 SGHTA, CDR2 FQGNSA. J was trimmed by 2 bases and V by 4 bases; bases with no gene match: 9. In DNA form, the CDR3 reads TGTGCCAGCAGCTCTCGACCCGGGACAGGGCCCTACGAGCAGTACTTC. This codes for CASSSRPGTGPYEQYF. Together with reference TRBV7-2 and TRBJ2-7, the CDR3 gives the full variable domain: GAGVSQSPSNKVTEKGKDVELRCDPISGHTALYWYRQSLGQGLEFLIYFQGNSAPDKSGLPSDRFSAERTGGSVSTLTIQRTQQEDSAVYLCASSSRPGTGPYEQYFGPGTRLTVT.

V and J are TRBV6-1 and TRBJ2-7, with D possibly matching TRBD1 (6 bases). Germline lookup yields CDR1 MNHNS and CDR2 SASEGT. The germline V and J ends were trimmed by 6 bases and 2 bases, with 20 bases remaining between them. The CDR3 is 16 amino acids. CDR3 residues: CASSSYRVGATYEQYF. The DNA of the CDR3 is TGTGCCAGCAGCAGCTACAGGGTAGGGGCTACCTACGAGCAGTACTTC.

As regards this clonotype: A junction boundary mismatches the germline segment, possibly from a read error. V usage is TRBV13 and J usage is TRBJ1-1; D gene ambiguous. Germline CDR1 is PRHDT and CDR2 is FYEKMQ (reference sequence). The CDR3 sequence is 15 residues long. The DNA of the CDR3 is TGTGCCAGCAGCGTAGGTGGCAGGTTCGGCACTGAAGCTTTCTTT. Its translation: CASSVGGRFGTEAFF.

The CDR3 DNA is TGTGCCAGCGTCGGACTAGCGGGAAATCAAGAGACCCAGTACTTC. Translating gives CASVGLAGNQETQYF. This sequence joins TRBV2 and TRBJ2-5; 12 positions match TRBD2. V shed 8 bases and J 2 bases; nucleotides not matched to a gene: 6. The CDR3 consists of 15 residues. Germline V lookup: CDR1 SNHLY, CDR2 FYNNEI.

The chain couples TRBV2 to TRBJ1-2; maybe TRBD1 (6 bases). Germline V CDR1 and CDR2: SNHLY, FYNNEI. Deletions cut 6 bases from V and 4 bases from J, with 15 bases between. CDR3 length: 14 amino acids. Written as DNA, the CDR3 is TGTGCCAGCAGCCCGGACAGCTCACCCTATGGCTACACCTTC. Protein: CASSPDSSPYGYTF.

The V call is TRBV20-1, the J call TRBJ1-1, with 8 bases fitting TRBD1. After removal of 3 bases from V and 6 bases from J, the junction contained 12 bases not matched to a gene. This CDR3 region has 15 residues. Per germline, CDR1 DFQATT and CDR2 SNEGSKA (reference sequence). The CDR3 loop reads CSASRRDRYNAEAFF. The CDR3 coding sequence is TGCAGTGCTAGTAGGCGGGACAGGTATAATGCTGAAGCTTTCTTT.

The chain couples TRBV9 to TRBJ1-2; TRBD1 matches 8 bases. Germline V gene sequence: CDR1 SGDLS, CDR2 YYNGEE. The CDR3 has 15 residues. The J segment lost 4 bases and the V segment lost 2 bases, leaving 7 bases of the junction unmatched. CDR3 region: CASSVAGGSGYGYTF. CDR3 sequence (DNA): TGTGCCAGCAGCGTGGCAGGGGGCTCTGGCTATGGCTACACCTTC. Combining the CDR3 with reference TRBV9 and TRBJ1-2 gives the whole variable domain DSGVTQTPKHLITATGQRVTLRCSPRSGDLSVYWYQQSLDQGLQFLIQYYNGEERAKGNILERFSAQQFPDLHSELNLSSLELGDSALYFCASSVAGGSGYGYTFGSGTRLTVV.

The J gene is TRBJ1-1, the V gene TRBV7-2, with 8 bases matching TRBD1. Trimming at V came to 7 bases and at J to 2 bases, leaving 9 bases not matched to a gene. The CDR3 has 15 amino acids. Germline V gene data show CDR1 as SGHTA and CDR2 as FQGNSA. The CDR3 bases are TGTGCCAGCATCCTACAGGGGGAAAGCAACACTGAAGCTTTCTTT. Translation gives CASILQGESNTEAFF.

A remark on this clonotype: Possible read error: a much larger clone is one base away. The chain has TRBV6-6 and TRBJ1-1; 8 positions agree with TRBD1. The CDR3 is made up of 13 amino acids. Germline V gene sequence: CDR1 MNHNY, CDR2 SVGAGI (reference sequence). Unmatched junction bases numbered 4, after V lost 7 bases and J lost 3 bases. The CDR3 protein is CASITTGDTEAFF. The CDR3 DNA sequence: TGTGCCAGCATCACGACAGGGGACACTGAAGCTTTCTTT.